Below, 18 T cell receptor beta chains from the same sample are listed, as sequenced in a study of blood T cell repertoires in COVID-19. Profiling relied on immunoSEQ multiplex PCR, and the TCRdb table lists in-frame clones only, not all of them. Altogether roughly 150,000 clones are present, approximately 91% being singletons, with the ten largest covering under 2.5%. Sample: peripheral blood. The receptors were gathered from a woman aged 70-85 years with acute or convalescent COVID-19.

The chain employs TRBV7-8 and TRBJ1-6, with D possibly TRBD1 on 5 matching bases. The germline V gene has CDR1 SGHVS and CDR2 FQNEAQ. The CDR3 has 17 residues. V dropped 6 bases and J dropped 2 bases, with 17 bases sitting between them. The CDR3 nucleotides read TGTGCCAGCAGGACATACGGGAGGGACGCCTATAATTCACCCCTCCACTTT. Encoded protein: CASRTYGRDAYNSPLHF.

This chain links TRBV7-2 with TRBJ1-5, with 8 bases identical to TRBD1. V was clipped by 4 bases and J by 1 base; unmatched bases: 9. The CDR3 totals 17 residues. Germline CDR1 SGHTA, CDR2 FQGNSA. The CDR3 is CASSSKGQGRSNQPQHF. DNA of the CDR3: TGTGCCAGCAGCTCCAAAGGACAGGGTAGGAGCAATCAGCCCCAGCATTTT.

The chain carries TRBV30 and TRBJ2-1, with 9 bases identical to TRBD2. The length of the CDR3 is 11 residues. V shed 4 bases, J shed 9 bases, and the junction held 1 base outside the gene matches. In germline, CDR1 is GTSNPN, CDR2 SVGIG (reference sequence). In nucleotides, the CDR3 is TGTGCCTGGACTAGCGGGGCTGAGCAGTTCTTC. Protein: CAWTSGAEQFF.

V usage is TRBV9 and J usage is TRBJ2-7; 12 nucleotides align to TRBD2. The CDR3 is 16 amino acids. V lost 0 bases to trimming and J lost 2 bases; unmatched junction nucleotides: 3. Germline CDR1 reads SGDLS; CDR2 reads YYNGEE. The CDR3 nucleotides are TGTGCCAGCAGCGTAGCCGCTAGCGGGGGGGCCTACGAGCAGTACTTC. Translating gives CASSVAASGGAYEQYF.

J is TRBJ1-1 and V is TRBV6-5, with 10 nucleotides matching TRBD1. CDR1 is MNHEY and CDR2 is SVGAGI in the germline V gene. After removal of 5 bases from V and 4 bases from J, the junction contained 4 bases not matched to a gene. The CDR3 sequence is 14 residues long. This CDR3 reads CASSRDRGLTEAFF. DNA for the CDR3: TGTGCCAGCAGTAGGGACAGGGGACTCACTGAAGCTTTCTTT.

The chain recombines TRBV1 with TRBJ2-5; no check of the table's D call, TRBD1, against the DNA was made. TRBV1 is classified as a pseudogene. The CDR3 has 13 residues. CDR3 nucleotides: TGCACCACACAGGGGGCGAGGGAGGAGACCCAGTACTTC. Translated, it gives CTTQGAREETQYF.

This sequence joins TRBV30 and TRBJ1-2; D remains ambiguous. Germline V lookup: CDR1 GTSNPN, CDR2 SVGIG (reference sequence). The CDR3 has 14 amino acids. Trimming removed 1 base from V and 7 bases from J, with 16 bases in between. This CDR3 reads CAWSGDTFVSGYTF. In DNA, the CDR3 is TGTGCCTGGAGTGGTGACACATTTGTCAGTGGCTACACCTTC.

The rearrangement uses TRBV7-9 and TRBJ1-6; D gene unclear. Germline-derived CDR1 and CDR2 are SEHNR and FQNEAQ (reference sequence). V gave up 5 bases and J gave up 8 bases, with 16 bases separating them. The CDR3 contains 15 residues. The DNA of the CDR3 is TGTGCCAGCAGCCCTCTTTCGGGATCGGATTCACCCCTCCACTTT. Protein: CASSPLSGSDSPLHF.

The rearrangement joins TRBV7-9 to TRBJ1-2; 7 bases agree with TRBD1. Germline values: CDR1 SEHNR, CDR2 FQNEAQ (reference sequence). V gave up 2 bases and J gave up 6 bases; unmatched junction bases: 9. This CDR3 has 15 amino acids. CDR3 sequence: CASSLILNRGHGYTF. CDR3 coding DNA: TGTGCCAGCAGCTTAATCCTGAACAGGGGCCATGGCTACACCTTC.

The rearrangement uses TRBV6-1 and TRBJ2-1, with TRBD1 matching over 8 bases. CDR3 length: 15 amino acids. The ends lost 6 bases at V and 7 bases at J; junction bases unmatched: 11. From germline, CDR1 is MNHNS and CDR2 SASEGT. CDR3 DNA sequence: TGTGCCAGCAGCTCCAGACAGGGGACCCGTAATGAGCAGTTCTTC. It is translated as CASSSRQGTRNEQFF.

The chain uses TRBV20-1 and TRBJ1-4; 8 nucleotides align to TRBD1. The CDR3 covers 14 residues. Trimming at V came to 3 bases and at J to 7 bases, leaving 7 bases not matched to a gene. Germline CDR1 DFQATT, CDR2 SNEGSKA (reference sequence). The CDR3: CSASAGGVGEKLFF. As DNA, the CDR3 is TGCAGTGCTAGTGCAGGGGGCGTCGGTGAAAAACTGTTTTTT.

The rearrangement links TRBV27 to TRBJ1-2; D unresolved. The V gene lost 4 bases and the J gene lost 6 bases, with 18 bases spanning the gap. Germline lookup yields CDR1 MNHEY and CDR2 SMNVEV (reference sequence). CDR3 length: 15 amino acids. CDR3 nucleotide sequence: TGTGCCAGCAGTTCCGCGGGTCGGTTCTTGAATGGCTACACCTTC. As protein: CASSSAGRFLNGYTF.

The chain employs TRBV4-3 and TRBJ2-1, with TRBD1 matching 7 bases. This CDR3 contains 13 residues. With 4 bases clipped from V and 6 bases from J, the junction kept 3 bases outside the gene matches. The germline gives CDR1 LGHNA, CDR2 YSLEER. CDR3 sequence: CASSPDRANEQFF. The DNA of the CDR3 is TGCGCCAGCAGCCCTGACAGGGCCAATGAGCAGTTCTTC.

This chain connects TRBV10-3 to TRBJ2-7; perhaps TRBD2 as D (5 bases). This CDR3 contains 13 residues. Looked up from germline, CDR1 is ENHRY and CDR2 is SYGVKD. The V end was cut by 1 base, the J end by 5 bases, with 9 bases between. CDR3 sequence: CAISEFEADEQYF. The CDR3 DNA sequence: TGTGCCATCAGTGAGTTTGAAGCGGACGAGCAGTACTTC.

The chain couples TRBV2 to TRBJ2-5; tentatively, D is TRBD1 (6 bases). Germline V gene sequence: CDR1 SNHLY, CDR2 FYNNEI. The ends were cut back, 2 bases at V and 5 bases at J, with 9 bases in the middle. The CDR3 is made up of 13 amino acids. CDR3 protein: CASSEQGTETQYF. DNA for the CDR3: TGTGCCAGCAGTGAACAGGGGACGGAGACCCAGTACTTC.

Only one count was recorded for this clone. CDR3 sequence reads: CATSRLSGTSEGTQYF. DNA of the CDR3: TGTGCCACCAGCAGATTAAGTGGGACATCTGAGGGAACCCAGTACTTC. The gene calls are TRBV15 and TRBJ2-5; a possible D gene is TRBD1 (6 bases). The CDR3 totals 16 residues. Trimming shortened V by 2 bases and J by 8 bases, and 21 bases separated the two germline ends. Germline CDR1 is LNHNV and CDR2 is YYDKDF (reference sequence).

This chain joins TRBV18 and TRBJ1-5; perhaps TRBD1 as D (5 bases). Germline V gene lookup returns CDR1 KGHSH and CDR2 LQKENI. V was trimmed by 4 bases and J by 0 bases, leaving 13 bases between them. This CDR3 contains 16 residues. CDR3 nucleotide sequence: TGTGCCAGCTCACGAGAGTCAGGGTCTAGCAATCAGCCCCAGCATTTT. Translated: CASSRESGSSNQPQHF.

The genes are TRBV6-4 and TRBJ2-1; no reliable D call. This CDR3 comprises 13 residues. Germline CDR1 reads MRHNA; CDR2 reads SNTAGT. V was cut by 4 bases and J by 8 bases, with 12 bases left in between. The DNA of the CDR3 is TGTGCCAGCAGTGCACTAACCTCGGATGAGCAGTTCTTC. Its protein product is CASSALTSDEQFF.